A selection of T cell receptor beta chains follows, all from one sample in a study of T cell changes during pregnancy in multiple sclerosis. Here immunoSEQ multiplex PCR was the method, and the copy in TCRdb shows in-frame clones only, minus some. Among roughly 76,000 clones, around nine tenths were seen once, and the ten largest hold about 0.31%. This specimen was CD4+ T cells from peripheral blood mononuclear cells, taken after pregnancy. These receptors were collected from a female donor with multiple sclerosis, enrolled in a pregnancy study. Each CDR3 is given with its conserved first and last residue. The order of the fields is clone size, J gene, V gene, D gene, CDR3 DNA, CDR3 protein. The D gene is left open where the match is weak. A clone size is listed for some rows: how often the clone was seen (once, few, many), or a class if it is expanded.

>.|TRBJ1-5|TRBV4-2|TRBD1
TGTGCCAGCAGCCAATCCGAGACAGGGATTTATCAGCCCCAGCATTTT
CASSQSETGIYQPQHF
>few|TRBJ2-3|TRBV29-1|.
TGCAGCGTTCCCCCCCCGACAAGCCGTTCCACAGATACGCAGTATTTT
CSVPPPTSRSTDTQYF
>.|TRBJ2-1|TRBV9|.
TGTGCCAGCAGCGTGACGGGATCCGCCTACAATGAGCAGTTCTTC
CASSVTGSAYNEQFF
>.|TRBJ2-7|TRBV7-3|TRBD2
TGTGCCAGCAGCGTGCGGGGGGGTCCCTACGAGCAGTACTTC
CASSVRGGPYEQYF
>.|TRBJ2-1|TRBV5-1|TRBD1
TGCGCCAGCAGCTTGGGGTTAAGGACAGGGGGAACGAATGAGCAGTTCTTC
CASSLGLRTGGTNEQFF
>.|TRBJ1-2|TRBV2|.
TGTGCCAGCAGTGCCCTCGACAGGAGGAATTATGGCTACACCTTC
CASSALDRRNYGYTF
>.|TRBJ1-1|TRBV15|.
TGTGCCACCAGCAGAGACAGGGTAAACACTGAAGCTTTCTTT
CATSRDRVNTEAFF
>once|TRBJ2-1|TRBV11-2|.
TGTGCCAGCAGCTCCCTGGGCGGGGGCCTGCGCGATGAGCAGTTCTTC
CASSSLGGGLRDEQFF
>once|TRBJ2-3|TRBV2|TRBD1
TGTGCCAGCAGTAAACAGGGGTTCACAGATACGCAGTATTTT
CASSKQGFTDTQYF
>.|TRBJ1-2|TRBV27|TRBD1
TGTGCCAGCAGTCCCGGGACAGGGGCGAAACTCGGTGGCTACACCTTC
CASSPGTGAKLGGYTF
>.|TRBJ2-6|TRBV29-1|.
TGCAGCGTGAGCCGGGACACGGACTCTGGGGCCAACGTCCTGACTTTC
CSVSRDTDSGANVLTF
>.|TRBJ2-7|TRBV28|.
TGTGCCAGCAGTTCCCCGGACGAGCAGTACTTC
CASSSPDEQYF
>.|TRBJ1-2|TRBV18|TRBD1
TGTGCCAGCTCACCACCGGGACAGCCCTTCTATGGCTACACCTTC
CASSPPGQPFYGYTF
>.|TRBJ1-6|TRBV9|.
TGTGCCAGCAGCGTAGAAGAGAGGAATTCACCCCTCCACTTT
CASSVEERNSPLHF
>.|TRBJ2-6|TRBV19|.
TGTGCCAGTAGTATGCAGTGGGGGCCCCCAGGCTCTGGGGCCAACGTCCTGACTTTC
CASSMQWGPPGSGANVLTF
>.|TRBJ2-2|TRBV18|TRBD2
TGTGCCAGCTCACCGGCCACTGTTCTAGCGGGGCTGAACACCGGGGAGCTGTTTTTT
CASSPATVLAGLNTGELFF
>.|TRBJ2-3|TRBV10-3|TRBD1
TGTGCCATCAGATCAAGCGGGCCGACAGGGGCAGATACGCAGTATTTT
CAIRSSGPTGADTQYF
>few|TRBJ1-2|TRBV25-1|TRBD1
TGTGCCAGCAGTCTGGGACAGCACTATGGCTACACCTTC
CASSLGQHYGYTF
>few|TRBJ1-1|TRBV10-3|TRBD1
TGTGCCATCAAAGGGGACAGGGGGTGGACTGAAGCTTTCTTT
CAIKGDRGWTEAFF
>.|TRBJ2-3|TRBV7-3|TRBD2
TGTGCCAGCAGCTCAGCGGGGGGACTAACAGATACGCAGTATTTT
CASSSAGGLTDTQYF
>.|TRBJ2-7|TRBV6-1|.
TGTGCCAGCAGTGATCAGGTCAACACCGGATACGAGCAGTACTTC
CASSDQVNTGYEQYF